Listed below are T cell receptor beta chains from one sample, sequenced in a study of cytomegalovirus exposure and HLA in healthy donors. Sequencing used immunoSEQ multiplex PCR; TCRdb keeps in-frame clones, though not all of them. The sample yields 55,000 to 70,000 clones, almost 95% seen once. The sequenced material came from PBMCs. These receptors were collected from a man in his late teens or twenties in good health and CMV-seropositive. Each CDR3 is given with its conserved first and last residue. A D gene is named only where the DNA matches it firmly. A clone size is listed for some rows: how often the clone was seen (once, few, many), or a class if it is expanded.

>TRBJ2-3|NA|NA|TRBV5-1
TGCGCCAGTACAACCGGACAGGGAGGGGGTAGCACAGATACGCAGTATTTT
CASTTGQGGGSTDTQYF
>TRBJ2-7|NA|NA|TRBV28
TGTGCCAGCAGTTTATCGGTCTCCTACGAGCAGTACTTC
CASSLSVSYEQYF
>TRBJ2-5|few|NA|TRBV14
TGTGCCAGCAGCCAACTGGTGGGCACCGCAAGGACCCAGTACTTC
CASSQLVGTARTQYF
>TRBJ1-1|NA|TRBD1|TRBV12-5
TGTGCTAGTGGTTTGCCGCAAACAGGGGGCGATTACACTGAAGCTTTCTTT
CASGLPQTGGDYTEAFF
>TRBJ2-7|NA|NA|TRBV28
TGTGCCAGCAGAACTTGGGGGACGGGAGAGCCCTACGAGCAGTACTTC
CASRTWGTGEPYEQYF
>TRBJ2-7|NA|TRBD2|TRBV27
TGTGCCAGCAGCTCCTCTAGCGGGAGTATCACCTACGAGCAGTACTTC
CASSSSSGSITYEQYF
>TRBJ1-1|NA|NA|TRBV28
TGTGCCAGCAGTTTAAGAGGGGGCACTGAAGCTTTCTTT
CASSLRGGTEAFF
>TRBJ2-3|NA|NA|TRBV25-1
TGTGCCAGCAGTGACGTGGGCCGAGTTACGCAGTATTTT
CASSDVGRVTQYF
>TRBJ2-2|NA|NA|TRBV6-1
TGTGCCAGCAGCTATTCGGGTGGGGAGCTGTTTTTT
CASSYSGGELFF
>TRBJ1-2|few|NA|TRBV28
TGTGCCAGCAGTGACGACAGCTATGGCTACACCTTC
CASSDDSYGYTF
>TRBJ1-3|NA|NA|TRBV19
TGTGCCAGTAGTGAAGGACTGATCTCTGGAAACACCATATATTTT
CASSEGLISGNTIYF
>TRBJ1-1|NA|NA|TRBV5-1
TGCGCCAGCAGCTTGGTAGCTCTAGACACTGAAGCTTTCTTT
CASSLVALDTEAFF
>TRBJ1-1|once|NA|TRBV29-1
TGCAGCGTGTACGACAAAATGAACACTGAAGCTTTCTTT
CSVYDKMNTEAFF
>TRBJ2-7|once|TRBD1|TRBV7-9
TGTGCCAGCAGCGATTATCCGGGACAGGGACCCTACGAGCAGTACTTC
CASSDYPGQGPYEQYF
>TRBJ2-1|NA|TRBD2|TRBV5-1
TGCGCCAGTGGGACTAGCGGGTGGAATGAGCAGTTCTTC
CASGTSGWNEQFF
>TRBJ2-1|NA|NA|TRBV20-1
TGCAGTGCCACTAGCCGCAATGAGCAGTTCTTC
CSATSRNEQFF
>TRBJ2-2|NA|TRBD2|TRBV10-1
TGCGCCAGCAGTGGCGATAGCGGGAGTTATAAAACCGGGGAGCTGTTTTTT
CASSGDSGSYKTGELFF
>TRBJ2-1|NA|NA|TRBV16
TGTGCCAGCAGCCCTATGCCACTAGCTGCAAATGAGCAGTTCTTC
CASSPMPLAANEQFF
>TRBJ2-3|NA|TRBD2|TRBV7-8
TGTGCCAGCACGCAAATGGGACTAGCGGGAGGCACAGATACGCAGTATTTT
CASTQMGLAGGTDTQYF
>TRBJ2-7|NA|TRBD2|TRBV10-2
TGCGCCAGCAGTGAGTCGATAGCGGGAGGGCACGAGCAGTACTTC
CASSESIAGGHEQYF
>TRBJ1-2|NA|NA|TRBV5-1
TGCGCCAGCAGCTTGGACAGGGACTATGGCTACACCTTC
CASSLDRDYGYTF
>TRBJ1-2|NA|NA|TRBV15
TGTGCCACCAGCAGGGAGGATAATGGCTACACCTTC
CATSREDNGYTF
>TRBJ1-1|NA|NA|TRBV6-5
TGTGCCAGCAGTTACTCGGCAGGATTGAACACTGAAGCTTTCTTT
CASSYSAGLNTEAFF
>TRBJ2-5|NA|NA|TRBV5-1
TGCGCCAGCAGCTTCGGTCGGAGGATGGGAGAGACCCAGTACTTC
CASSFGRRMGETQYF